The 32 T cell receptor beta chains below were found in one sample sequenced in a study of beta chain features in type 1 diabetes. General study points: In every one of the four CD4+ subsets, TCRB CDR3s were moderately but significantly shorter in Type 1 diabetes patients.

Their cognate antigens are unknown. The study reverse transcribed the entire isolated RNA, so it sequenced expressed TCRB transcripts. Profiling relied on immunoSEQ multiplex PCR, and the TCRdb table lists in-frame clones only, not all of them. This table has around 150,000 clones, 8.5% to 10% appearing once. The specimen sequenced was central memory CD4+ T cells from blood. The receptors originated from a woman aged 25 to 45 with type 1 diabetes.

The J gene is TRBJ1-1, the V gene TRBV2; TRBD1 matches at 8 bases. The V gene end was trimmed by 7 bases and the J gene end by 4 bases; junction bases not matched to a gene: 11. In germline, CDR1 is SNHLY, CDR2 FYNNEI. CDR3 size: 15 residues. CDR3 nucleotides: TGTGCCAGCATCGATGACAGGGGATCGGCCACTGAAGCTTTCTTT. It encodes CASIDDRGSATEAFF.

This clone was detected a few times. A read error may account for a junction end that differs from germline. V usage is TRBV7-2 and J usage is TRBJ2-1; 7 bases fit TRBD2. Germline CDR1 is SGHTA and CDR2 is FQGNSA. This CDR3 has 13 amino acids. The chain's CDR3 is CASSLDRGGSKIF. DNA of the CDR3: TGTGCCAGCAGCTTAGACCGCGGCGGGAGCAAGATCTTC.

V and J are TRBV9 and TRBJ1-2, with 8 bases that match TRBD1. After removal of 4 bases from V and 6 bases from J, the junction contained 8 bases not matched to a gene. There are 14 residues in the CDR3. Germline assignment: CDR1 SGDLS and CDR2 YYNGEE. Here the CDR3 reads CASSQRTGLDGYTF. The CDR3 DNA sequence: TGTGCCAGCAGCCAACGGACAGGGTTGGATGGCTACACCTTC.

The rearrangement joins TRBV29-1 to TRBJ2-7; 7 positions agree with TRBD2. Germline V lookup: CDR1 SQVTM, CDR2 ANQGSEA. J lost 3 bases, V lost 3 bases, and 8 bases had no gene match. The CDR3 runs 14 residues. The CDR3, as DNA: TGCAGCGTTGAGGGGGGAGGGCCCTTCTACGAGCAGTACTTC. Protein: CSVEGGGPFYEQYF.

In this sample, this clone turned up a few times. The chain uses TRBV19 and TRBJ2-4, with 7 bases fitting TRBD1. The germline gives CDR1 LNHDA, CDR2 SQIVND (reference sequence). The CDR3 covers 13 residues. V gave up 5 bases and J gave up 5 bases; unmatched junction bases: 3. The CDR3 nucleotides are TGTGCCAGTAGTTTTACAGGGGAAAACATTCAGTACTTC. It is translated as CASSFTGENIQYF. The whole variable domain, filled in from reference TRBV19 and TRBJ2-4, reads DGGITQSPKYLFRKEGQNVTLSCEQNLNHDAMYWYRQDPGQGLRLIYYSQIVNDFQKGDIAEGYSVSREKKESFPLTVTSAQKNPTAFYLCASSFTGENIQYFGAGTRLSVL.

The rearrangement links TRBV29-1 to TRBJ2-1; D may be TRBD2 (6 bases). Between the trimmed V and J ends, which lost 3 bases and 1 base, there was a span of 13 bases. Germline V CDR1 and CDR2: SQVTM, ANQGSEA. This CDR3 is built from 15 residues. The CDR3 nucleotides read TGCAGCGTTGATGGCGGGATGGTTTCCTACAATGAGCAGTTCTTC. Translation: CSVDGGMVSYNEQFF.

The V and J genes are TRBV2 and TRBJ2-5; TRBD2 matches at 11 bases. The better agreement between TRBJ2-7 and the DNA end casts doubt on the J call. Germline lookup yields CDR1 SNHLY and CDR2 FYNNEI. The CDR3 totals 17 residues. The CDR3 DNA follows: TGTGCCAGCAGCGCTTTTGGGACTAGCGGACTCTCCTACGAGCAGTACTTC. It codes for CASSAFGTSGLSYEQYF.

CDR3 amino acids: CASGIWDIPEQYF. CDR3 coding DNA: TGTGCTAGTGGTATCTGGGACATTCCCGAGCAGTACTTC. The chain uses TRBV12-5 and TRBJ2-7; TRBD1 might be the D (6 bases). The germline gives CDR1 LGHNT, CDR2 FRNRAP. Trimming shortened V by 5 bases and J by 6 bases, and 14 bases separated the two germline ends. The CDR3 has 13 amino acids.

A few counts support this clone. J is TRBJ1-4 and V is TRBV9, with D unresolved. The germline V gene encodes CDR1 SGDLS and CDR2 YYNGEE. The CDR3 covers 14 residues. V gave up 0 bases and J gave up 4 bases, with 7 bases separating them. CDR3 sequence reads: CASSVDRDNEKLFF. The CDR3 nucleotides are TGTGCCAGCAGCGTAGACCGGGATAATGAAAAACTGTTTTTT.

This clone turned up a few times. The same CDR3 can be traced to other DNA sequences in this sample. The chain links TRBV5-1 to TRBJ1-1; D remains unclear. This CDR3 region has 14 residues. Germline CDR1 reads SGHRS; CDR2 reads YFSETQ. The ends were cut back, 0 bases at V and 1 base at J, with 7 bases in the middle. DNA for the CDR3: TGCGCCAGCAGCTTGGGAGATCAGAACACTGAAGCTTTCTTT. Protein sequence: CASSLGDQNTEAFF.

This clone has a handful of counts. The V and J genes are TRBV7-9 and TRBJ2-7, with 9 positions matching TRBD1. With V trimmed by 5 bases and J by 9 bases, 11 bases remained unmatched. This CDR3 has 14 amino acids. The germline V gene has CDR1 SEHNR and CDR2 FQNEAQ (reference sequence). CDR3 in amino acids: CASSPQSGQGSQYF. The CDR3, as DNA: TGTGCCAGCAGCCCACAATCAGGACAGGGGTCGCAGTACTTC.

V is TRBV2 and J is TRBJ2-3; possible D gene TRBD1, 6 bases. The length of the CDR3 is 13 residues. Trimming left V 8 bases short and J 2 bases short, with 11 bases between. Germline assignment: CDR1 SNHLY and CDR2 FYNNEI. Written as DNA, the CDR3 is TGTGCCAGCTTAGGACAGTTCACAGATACGCAGTATTTT. Residues: CASLGQFTDTQYF.

This clone was seen only a few times. This sequence joins TRBV28 and TRBJ2-1; D gene uncertain. Germline V gene lookup returns CDR1 MDHEN and CDR2 SYDVKM. The CDR3 length is 13 residues. The V gene lost 8 bases and the J gene lost 8 bases, with 16 bases spanning the gap. The CDR3 DNA reads TGTGCCAGCCGGCCGCTATATGCGGATGAGCAGTTCTTC. Protein: CASRPLYADEQFF.

V usage is TRBV7-9 and J usage is TRBJ2-5; TRBD2 matches 7 bases. V shed 8 bases, J shed 2 bases, and the junction held 5 bases outside the gene matches. The CDR3 covers 13 residues. Germline CDR1 and CDR2: SEHNR and FQNEAQ (reference sequence). CDR3 amino acids: CASGEGPQETQYF. The CDR3 nucleotides read TGTGCCAGCGGGGAGGGGCCTCAAGAGACCCAGTACTTC. Based on the CDR3 plus reference TRBV7-9 and TRBJ2-5, the full variable domain is DTGVSQNPRHKITKRGQNVTFRCDPISEHNRLYWYRQTLGQGPEFLTYFQNEAQLEKSRLLSDRFSAERPKGSFSTLEIQRTEQGDSAMYLCASGEGPQETQYFGPGTRLLVL.

The chain links TRBV5-1 to TRBJ2-1, with 9 bases fitting TRBD2. The trim removed 6 bases at V and 2 bases at J, leaving 6 bases unmatched. Germline V gene data show CDR1 as SGHRS and CDR2 as YFSETQ. This CDR3 has 15 amino acids. The CDR3, as DNA: TGCGCCAGCACCAGGGTAGCGGGGGCCTACAATGAGCAGTTCTTC. As protein: CASTRVAGAYNEQFF.

The J gene is TRBJ2-5, the V gene TRBV15, with D possibly being TRBD2 (5 bases). The CDR3 runs to 15 residues. Germline V gives CDR1 LNHNV, CDR2 YYDKDF (reference sequence). The germline V and J ends were trimmed by 0 bases and 2 bases, with 10 bases remaining between them. CDR3 amino acids: CATSRDAGGQETQYF. CDR3 DNA: TGTGCCACCAGCAGAGATGCAGGAGGACAAGAGACCCAGTACTTC.

This rearrangement joins TRBV5-4 to TRBJ2-5; D unresolved. Germline V lookup: CDR1 SGHNT, CDR2 YYREEE (reference sequence). The CDR3 extends over 13 amino acids. V was pared by 4 bases and J by 4 bases, with 11 bases between. CDR3 DNA sequence: TGTGCCAGCAGCCCTCCGGGTTCAGAGACCCAGTACTTC. It encodes CASSPPGSETQYF.

Only a few counts were recorded for this clone. The V and J genes are TRBV10-3 and TRBJ1-4, with 7 bases fitting TRBD1. Germline V gene data show CDR1 as ENHRY and CDR2 as SYGVKD. CDR3 length: 13 residues. Trimming at V came to 7 bases and at J to 3 bases, leaving 2 bases not matched to a gene. CDR3 residues: CAIKGQPNEKLFF. The CDR3 region has the DNA TGTGCCATCAAGGGACAGCCTAATGAAAAACTGTTTTTT.

This clone was observed a handful of times. CDR3 amino acids: CASHRENTEAFF. CDR3 DNA sequence: TGTGCCAGCCATAGAGAGAACACTGAAGCTTTCTTT. The V gene is TRBV2, the J gene TRBJ1-1, with no clear D. The V and J ends lost 8 bases and 1 base respectively, with 8 bases between them. This CDR3 spans 12 amino acids. CDR1 is SNHLY, CDR2 FYNNEI, per germline.

J is TRBJ1-1 and V is TRBV5-4, with TRBD1 matching over 7 bases. This CDR3 is built from 18 residues. The germline gives CDR1 SGHNT, CDR2 YYREEE (reference sequence). Losses at the gene ends were 4 bases for V and 1 base for J; bases not matched to a gene: 16. CDR3 DNA sequence: TGTGCCAGCAGCCCGGCCCTTATTTGGGACAGCCAGAACACTGAAGCTTTCTTT. Translating it yields CASSPALIWDSQNTEAFF. Full variable domain (missing parts from reference TRBV5-4 and TRBJ1-1): ETGVTQSPTHLIKTRGQQVTLRCSSQSGHNTVSWYQQALGQGPQFIFQYYREEENGRGNFPPRFSGLQFPNYSSELNVNALELDDSALYLCASSPALIWDSQNTEAFFGQGTRLTVV.

The sample holds a few counts of this clone. The rearrangement uses TRBV29-1 and TRBJ2-5, with 10 bases that match TRBD2. V was pared by 7 bases and J by 2 bases, with 10 bases of the junction left unmatched. This CDR3 region has 15 residues. Germline CDR1 SQVTM, CDR2 ANQGSEA. The CDR3, as DNA: TGCAGCGCATTAACCGGGACTAGCGCACAAGAGACCCAGTACTTC. Amino acids: CSALTGTSAQETQYF.

This clone was found a few times. The chain couples TRBV7-8 to TRBJ1-1; TRBD1 is a possible D gene (6 bases). The CDR3 has 12 amino acids. In germline, CDR1 is SGHVS, CDR2 FQNEAQ. V gave up 5 bases and J gave up 5 bases, with 9 bases separating them. The CDR3 nucleotides are TGTGCCAGCAGCAAGGGGGGGACTGAAGCTTTCTTT. This codes for CASSKGGTEAFF. The full variable domain, completed using reference TRBV7-8 and TRBJ1-1, is GAGVSQSPRYKVAKRGQDVALRCDPISGHVSLFWYQQALGQGPEFLTYFQNEAQLDKSGLPSDRFFAERPEGSVSTLKIQRTQQEDSAVYLCASSKGGTEAFFGQGTRLTVV.

J is TRBJ1-1 and V is TRBV9, with D maybe TRBD1 (5 bases). Germline CDR1 reads SGDLS; CDR2 reads YYNGEE. Trimming took 6 bases from V and 0 from J, leaving 12 bases between them. The CDR3 has 14 residues. Here the CDR3 reads CASTRDSLNTEAFF. The DNA of the CDR3 is TGTGCCAGCACACGAGACAGCCTGAACACTGAAGCTTTCTTT.

DNA for the CDR3: TGTGCCAGCAGTGAACTCTACGAGCAGTACTTC. Protein: CASSELYEQYF. V and J are TRBV6-1 and TRBJ2-7, with unresolved D. The CDR3 has 11 amino acids. CDR1 MNHNS and CDR2 SASEGT come from the germline V gene. Deletions cut 2 bases from V and 3 bases from J, with 2 bases between.

CDR3 DNA sequence: TGTGCCAGCAGGAGACATGGGGAGTCCGGCAATGAGCAGTTCTTC. Its translation is CASRRHGESGNEQFF. V usage is TRBV27 and J usage is TRBJ2-1, with D possibly TRBD2 on 5 matching bases. The CDR3 is 15 residues long. The ends were cut back, 6 bases at V and 6 bases at J, with 18 bases in the middle. Germline loops: CDR1 MNHEY, CDR2 SMNVEV (reference sequence).

This sequence joins TRBV28 and TRBJ2-7; 7 bases line up with TRBD1. Germline lookup yields CDR1 MDHEN and CDR2 SYDVKM. The V segment lost 5 bases and the J segment 5 bases; nucleotides outside the gene matches: 15. This CDR3 is built from 16 residues. Here the CDR3 reads CASSPPGGNPIHEQYF. For the CDR3, the DNA is TGTGCCAGCAGTCCCCCAGGGGGAAACCCCATCCACGAGCAGTACTTC.

The CDR3 region has the DNA TGTGCCTGCCTAGTGAGCAATGAGCAGTTCTTC. It codes for CACLVSNEQFF. This chain uses TRBV30 with TRBJ2-1, with D hard to call. The CDR3 is 11 residues long. V shed 6 bases and J shed 6 bases, with 9 bases lying between them. The V gene's germline CDR1 is GTSNPN and CDR2 SVGIG (reference sequence).

This clone was observed a handful of times. The rearrangement uses TRBV5-1 and TRBJ1-2; D unclear. The CDR3 consists of 13 residues. The V gene's germline CDR1 is SGHRS and CDR2 YFSETQ. The V and J ends lost 0 bases and 5 bases respectively, with 8 bases between them. The CDR3 DNA reads TGCGCCAGCAGCTTGGACGGGGTTTATGGCTACACCTTC. It codes for CASSLDGVYGYTF.

This clone was observed a handful of times. J is TRBJ1-5 and V is TRBV16, with a tentative D call TRBD1 (5 bases). Germline assignment: CDR1 KGHSY and CDR2 FQNENV. The V end lost 0 bases, the J end lost 5 bases, and 8 bases lay between the germline ends. The CDR3 sequence is 14 residues long. CDR3 region: CASSQSGRDQPQHF. Here the CDR3 DNA reads TGTGCCAGCAGCCAATCAGGCAGGGATCAGCCCCAGCATTTT.

The CDR3 spells CASSLGQGFGQPQHF. The CDR3 coding sequence is TGTGCCAGCAGCTTAGGCCAGGGCTTTGGTCAGCCCCAGCATTTT. This chain connects TRBV5-8 to TRBJ1-5; possible D gene TRBD1, 5 bases. The CDR3 is made up of 15 amino acids. Per the germline V gene, CDR1 is SGHTS and CDR2 is YDEGEE. Trimming pared 2 bases from V and 6 bases from J, leaving 15 bases between. The whole variable domain, filled in from reference TRBV5-8 and TRBJ1-5, reads EAGVTQSPTHLIKTRGQQATLRCSPISGHTSVYWYQQALGLGLQFLLWYDEGEERNRGNFPPRFSGRQFPNYSSELNVNALELEDSALYLCASSLGQGFGQPQHFGDGTRLSIL.

This clone was seen a few times. The rearrangement joins TRBV9 to TRBJ1-2; D is possibly TRBD1 (5 bases). The CDR3 has 16 amino acids. CDR1 and CDR2 (germline): SGDLS, YYNGEE. Trimming cost V 2 bases and J 2 bases, with 16 bases left between them. CDR3 nucleotides: TGTGCCAGCAGCGTCATAGGACAACAGCGAAACTATGGCTACACCTTC. Translating it yields CASSVIGQQRNYGYTF.

J is TRBJ2-1 and V is TRBV30, with a possible D match to TRBD2 (6 bases). Per germline, CDR1 GTSNPN and CDR2 SVGIG (reference sequence). This CDR3 contains 14 residues. Trimming left V 2 bases short and J 15 bases short, with 23 bases between. The CDR3: CAWSPRGGGQVRFF. The CDR3 DNA sequence: TGTGCCTGGAGTCCCCGGGGAGGCGGACAAGTACGGTTCTTC.